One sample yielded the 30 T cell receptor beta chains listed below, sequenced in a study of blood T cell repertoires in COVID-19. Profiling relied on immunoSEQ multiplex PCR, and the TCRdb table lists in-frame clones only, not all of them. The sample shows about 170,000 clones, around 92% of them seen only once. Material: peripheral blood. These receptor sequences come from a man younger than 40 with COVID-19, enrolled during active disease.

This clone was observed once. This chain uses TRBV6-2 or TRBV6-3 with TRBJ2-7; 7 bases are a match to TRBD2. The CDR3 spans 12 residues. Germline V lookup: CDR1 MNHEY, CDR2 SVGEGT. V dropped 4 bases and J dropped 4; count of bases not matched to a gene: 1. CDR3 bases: TGTGCCAGCAGTTGGGGGGGGTACGAGCAGTACTTC. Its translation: CASSWGGYEQYF.

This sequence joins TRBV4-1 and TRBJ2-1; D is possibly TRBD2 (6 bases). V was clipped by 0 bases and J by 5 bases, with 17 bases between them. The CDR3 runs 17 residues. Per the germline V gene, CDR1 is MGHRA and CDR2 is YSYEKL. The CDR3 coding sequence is TGCGCCAGCAGCCAAGAATCCAGCGGGTCTACGCACAATGAGCAGTTCTTC. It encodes CASSQESSGSTHNEQFF.

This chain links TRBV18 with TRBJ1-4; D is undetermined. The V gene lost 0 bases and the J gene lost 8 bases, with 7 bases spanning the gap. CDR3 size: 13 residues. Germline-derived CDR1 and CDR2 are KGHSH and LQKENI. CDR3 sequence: CASSPPGREKLFF. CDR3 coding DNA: TGTGCCAGCTCACCACCAGGGAGGGAAAAACTGTTTTTT.

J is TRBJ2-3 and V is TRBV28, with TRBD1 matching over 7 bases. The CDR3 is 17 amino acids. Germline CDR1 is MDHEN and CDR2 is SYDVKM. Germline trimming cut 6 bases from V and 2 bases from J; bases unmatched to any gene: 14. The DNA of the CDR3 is TGTGCCAGCAGGCCCACCCTGGGGACAGTGTTCACAGATACGCAGTATTTT. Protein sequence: CASRPTLGTVFTDTQYF.

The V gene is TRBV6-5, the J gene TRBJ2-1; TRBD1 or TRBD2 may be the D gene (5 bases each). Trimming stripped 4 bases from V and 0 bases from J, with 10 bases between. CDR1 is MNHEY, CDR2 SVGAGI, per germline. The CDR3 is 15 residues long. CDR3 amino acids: CASSSSGSSYNEQFF. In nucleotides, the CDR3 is TGTGCCAGCAGTTCCTCAGGGAGCTCCTACAATGAGCAGTTCTTC.

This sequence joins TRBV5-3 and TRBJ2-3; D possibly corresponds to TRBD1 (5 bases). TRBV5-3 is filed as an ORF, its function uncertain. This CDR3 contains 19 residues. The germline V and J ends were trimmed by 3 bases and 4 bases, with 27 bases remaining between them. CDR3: CARSSRFRTTEMGPDTQYF. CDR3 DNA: TGTGCCAGAAGCTCAAGGTTCCGCACGACAGAGATGGGGCCAGATACGCAGTATTTT.

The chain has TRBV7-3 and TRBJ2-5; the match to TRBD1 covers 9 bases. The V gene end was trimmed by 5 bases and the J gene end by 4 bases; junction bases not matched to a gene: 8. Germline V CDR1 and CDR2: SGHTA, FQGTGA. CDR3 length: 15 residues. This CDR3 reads CASSPGGDRAETQYF. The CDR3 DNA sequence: TGTGCCAGCAGCCCCGGAGGGGACAGGGCAGAGACCCAGTACTTC. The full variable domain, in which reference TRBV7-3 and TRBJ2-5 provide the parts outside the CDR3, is GAGVSQTPSNKVTEKGKYVELRCDPISGHTALYWYRQSLGQGPEFLIYFQGTGAADDSGLPNDRFFAVRPEGSVSTLKIQRTERGDSAVYLCASSPGGDRAETQYFGPGTRLLVL.

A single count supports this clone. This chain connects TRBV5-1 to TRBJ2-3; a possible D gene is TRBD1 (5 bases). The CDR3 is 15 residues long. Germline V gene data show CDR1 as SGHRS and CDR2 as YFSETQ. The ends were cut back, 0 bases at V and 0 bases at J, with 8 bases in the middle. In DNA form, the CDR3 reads TGCGCCAGCAGCTTGGCCCGGACAAGCACAGATACGCAGTATTTT. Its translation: CASSLARTSTDTQYF.

The CDR3 sequence is CASSFSGELFF. CDR3 DNA: TGCGCCAGCAGCTTCTCCGGGGAGCTGTTTTTT. The chain combines TRBV5-1 with TRBJ2-2; D unresolved. V lost 2 bases and J lost 6, with 2 bases in between. Germline V gene sequence: CDR1 SGHRS, CDR2 YFSETQ. This CDR3 is 11 amino acids long.

The chain's CDR3 is CASIQPLGGRTGNNQPQHF. The CDR3 DNA is TGTGCCAGCATTCAACCCTTGGGAGGTAGGACAGGGAACAATCAGCCCCAGCATTTT. This chain connects TRBV28 to TRBJ1-5, with TRBD1 matching 8 bases. Germline assignment: CDR1 MDHEN and CDR2 SYDVKM. This CDR3 has 19 residues. V was clipped by 7 bases and J by 3 bases; unmatched bases: 20. Drawing the rest from reference TRBV28 and TRBJ1-5, the complete variable domain is DVKVTQSSRYLVKRTGEKVFLECVQDMDHENMFWYRQDPGLGLRLIYFSYDVKMKEKGDIPEGYSVSREKKERFSLILESASTNQTSMYLCASIQPLGGRTGNNQPQHFGDGTRLSIL.

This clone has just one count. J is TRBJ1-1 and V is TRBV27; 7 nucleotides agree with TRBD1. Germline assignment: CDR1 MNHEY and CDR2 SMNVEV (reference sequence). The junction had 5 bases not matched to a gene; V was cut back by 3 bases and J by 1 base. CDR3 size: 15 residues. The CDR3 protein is CASSFRRQGNTEAFF. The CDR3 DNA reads TGTGCCAGCAGTTTTCGAAGACAGGGGAACACTGAAGCTTTCTTT.

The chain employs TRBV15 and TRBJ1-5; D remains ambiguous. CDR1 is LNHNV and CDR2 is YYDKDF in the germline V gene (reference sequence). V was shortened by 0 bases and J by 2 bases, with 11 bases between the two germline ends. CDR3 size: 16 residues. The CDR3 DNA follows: TGTGCCACCAGCAGAGATATAGGTGCGGGCAATCAGCCCCAGCATTTT. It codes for CATSRDIGAGNQPQHF. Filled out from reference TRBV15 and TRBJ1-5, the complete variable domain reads DAMVIQNPRYQVTQFGKPVTLSCSQTLNHNVMYWYQQKSSQAPKLLFHYYDKDFNNEADTPDNFQSRRPNTSFCFLDIRSPGLGDTAMYLCATSRDIGAGNQPQHFGDGTRLSIL.

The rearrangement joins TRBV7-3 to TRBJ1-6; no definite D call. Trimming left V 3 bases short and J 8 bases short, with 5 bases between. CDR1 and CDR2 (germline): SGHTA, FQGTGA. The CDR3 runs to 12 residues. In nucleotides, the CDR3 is TGTGCCAGCAGCTTTAGTGATTCACCCCTCCACTTT. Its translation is CASSFSDSPLHF. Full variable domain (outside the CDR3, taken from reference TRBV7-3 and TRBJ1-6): GAGVSQTPSNKVTEKGKYVELRCDPISGHTALYWYRQSLGQGPEFLIYFQGTGAADDSGLPNDRFFAVRPEGSVSTLKIQRTERGDSAVYLCASSFSDSPLHFGNGTRLTVT.

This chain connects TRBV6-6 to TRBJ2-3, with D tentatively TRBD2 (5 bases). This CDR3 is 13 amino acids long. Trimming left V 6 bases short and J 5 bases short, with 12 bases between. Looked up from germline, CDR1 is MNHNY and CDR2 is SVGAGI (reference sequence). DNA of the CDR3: TGTGCCAGCAGGGACTTCCCAGGAGATACGCAGTATTTT. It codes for CASRDFPGDTQYF.

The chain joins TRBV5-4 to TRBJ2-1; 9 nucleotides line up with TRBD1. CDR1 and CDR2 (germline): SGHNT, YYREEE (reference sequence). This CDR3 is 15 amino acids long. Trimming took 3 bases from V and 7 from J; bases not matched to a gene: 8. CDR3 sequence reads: CASSSGTGYWNEQFF. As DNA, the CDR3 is TGTGCCAGCAGCTCCGGGACAGGGTATTGGAATGAGCAGTTCTTC.

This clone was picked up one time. The CDR3 loop reads CASSLAFQQGDTQYF. CDR3 bases: TGTGCCAGCAGCTTAGCGTTCCAACAGGGAGATACGCAGTATTTT. This chain joins TRBV7-2 and TRBJ2-3; TRBD1 is a possible D gene (6 bases). The CDR3 runs to 15 residues. Germline V CDR1 and CDR2: SGHTA, FQGNSA. Trimming took off 0 bases at V and 5 bases at J, with 12 bases between the two ends.

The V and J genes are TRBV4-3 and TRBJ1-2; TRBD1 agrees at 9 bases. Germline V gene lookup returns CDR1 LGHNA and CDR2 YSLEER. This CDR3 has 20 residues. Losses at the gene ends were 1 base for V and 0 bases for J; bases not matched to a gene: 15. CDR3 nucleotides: TGCGCCAGCAGCCAAGCGTCCTGGGACAGGGACCTTACTGCTAACTATGGCTACACCTTC. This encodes CASSQASWDRDLTANYGYTF.

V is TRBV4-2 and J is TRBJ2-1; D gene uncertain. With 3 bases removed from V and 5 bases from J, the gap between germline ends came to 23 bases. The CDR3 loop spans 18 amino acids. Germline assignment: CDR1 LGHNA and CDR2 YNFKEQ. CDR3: CASSQTVSSTARDNEQFF. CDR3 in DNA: TGTGCCAGCAGCCAGACTGTCAGCTCCACCGCTAGAGACAATGAGCAGTTCTTC.

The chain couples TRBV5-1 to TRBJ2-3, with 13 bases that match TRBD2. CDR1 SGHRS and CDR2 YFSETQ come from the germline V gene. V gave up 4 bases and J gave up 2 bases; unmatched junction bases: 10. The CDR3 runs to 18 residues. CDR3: CASSRGLAGRNFTDTQYF. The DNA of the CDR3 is TGCGCCAGCAGCCGGGGACTAGCGGGACGGAATTTCACAGATACGCAGTATTTT.

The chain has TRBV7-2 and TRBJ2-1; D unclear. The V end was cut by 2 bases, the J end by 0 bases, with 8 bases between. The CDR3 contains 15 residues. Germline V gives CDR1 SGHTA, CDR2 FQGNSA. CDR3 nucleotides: TGTGCCAGCAGCTTATCGTTGTCCTCCTACAATGAGCAGTTCTTC. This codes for CASSLSLSSYNEQFF.

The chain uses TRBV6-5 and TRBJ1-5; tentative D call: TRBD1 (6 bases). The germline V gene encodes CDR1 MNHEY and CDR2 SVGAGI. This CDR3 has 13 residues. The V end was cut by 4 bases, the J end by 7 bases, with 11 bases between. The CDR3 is CASSSWGRQPQHF. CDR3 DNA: TGTGCCAGCAGTTCCTGGGGGCGACAGCCCCAGCATTTT.

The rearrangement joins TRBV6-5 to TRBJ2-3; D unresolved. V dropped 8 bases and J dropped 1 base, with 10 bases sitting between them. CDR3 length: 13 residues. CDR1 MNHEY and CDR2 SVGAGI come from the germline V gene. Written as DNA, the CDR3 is TGTGCCAGCGGTTCCCGGGGCACAGATACGCAGTATTTT. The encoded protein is CASGSRGTDTQYF.

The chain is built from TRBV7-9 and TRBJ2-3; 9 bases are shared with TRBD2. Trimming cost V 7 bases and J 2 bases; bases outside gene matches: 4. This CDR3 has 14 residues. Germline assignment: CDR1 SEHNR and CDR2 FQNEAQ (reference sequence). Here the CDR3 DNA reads TGTGCCAGCACGCTAGCGGGGTTCACAGATACGCAGTATTTT. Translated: CASTLAGFTDTQYF.

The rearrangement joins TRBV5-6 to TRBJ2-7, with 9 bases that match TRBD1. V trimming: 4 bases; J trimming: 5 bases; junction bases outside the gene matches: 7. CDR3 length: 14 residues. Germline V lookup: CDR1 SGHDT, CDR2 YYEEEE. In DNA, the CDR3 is TGTGCCAGCAGCGAAGGACAGGGGTCCGACGAGCAGTACTTC. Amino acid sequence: CASSEGQGSDEQYF.

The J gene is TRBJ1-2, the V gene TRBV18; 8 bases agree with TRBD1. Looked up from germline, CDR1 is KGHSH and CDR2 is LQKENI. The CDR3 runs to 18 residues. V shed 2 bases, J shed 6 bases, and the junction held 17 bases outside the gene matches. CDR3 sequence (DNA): TGTGCCAGCTCACCATCGAGCGTCGCACAGGGGGGATATCATGGCTACACCTTC. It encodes CASSPSSVAQGGYHGYTF.

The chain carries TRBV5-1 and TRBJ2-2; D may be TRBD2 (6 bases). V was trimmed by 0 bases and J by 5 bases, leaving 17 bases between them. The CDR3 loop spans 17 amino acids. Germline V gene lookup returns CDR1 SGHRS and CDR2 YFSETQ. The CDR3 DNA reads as TGCGCCAGCAGCTTGGAGGCGGGGCAGGGTGGTACCGGGGAGCTGTTTTTT. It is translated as CASSLEAGQGGTGELFF.

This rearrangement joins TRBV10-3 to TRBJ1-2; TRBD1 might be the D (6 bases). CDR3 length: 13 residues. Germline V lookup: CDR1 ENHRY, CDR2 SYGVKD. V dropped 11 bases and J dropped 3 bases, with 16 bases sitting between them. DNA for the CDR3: TGTGCCGGAGGATCGGGACACTACTATGGCTACACCTTC. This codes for CAGGSGHYYGYTF.

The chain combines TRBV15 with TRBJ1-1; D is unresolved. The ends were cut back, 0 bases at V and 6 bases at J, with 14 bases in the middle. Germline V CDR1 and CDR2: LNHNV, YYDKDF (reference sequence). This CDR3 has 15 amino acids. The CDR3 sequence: CATSRDRGSSSEAFF. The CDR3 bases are TGTGCCACCAGCAGAGATAGAGGGTCGTCGTCTGAAGCTTTCTTT.

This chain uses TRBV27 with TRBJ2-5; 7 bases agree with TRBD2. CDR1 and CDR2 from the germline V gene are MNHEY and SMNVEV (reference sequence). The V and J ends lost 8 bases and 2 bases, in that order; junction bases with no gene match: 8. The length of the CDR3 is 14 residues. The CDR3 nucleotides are TGTGCCAGCGGATACTGGGGGGGACAAGAGACCCAGTACTTC. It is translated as CASGYWGGQETQYF.

The CDR3 nucleotides read TGTGCCAGTAGTATCCAGGGGTCTTCCTACGAGCAGTACTTC. Its protein product is CASSIQGSSYEQYF. The J gene is TRBJ2-7, the V gene TRBV19; tentatively, D is TRBD1 (6 bases). V was cut by 3 bases and J by 1 base, with 10 bases left in between. CDR1 and CDR2 from the germline V gene are LNHDA and SQIVND (reference sequence). The CDR3 contains 14 residues.